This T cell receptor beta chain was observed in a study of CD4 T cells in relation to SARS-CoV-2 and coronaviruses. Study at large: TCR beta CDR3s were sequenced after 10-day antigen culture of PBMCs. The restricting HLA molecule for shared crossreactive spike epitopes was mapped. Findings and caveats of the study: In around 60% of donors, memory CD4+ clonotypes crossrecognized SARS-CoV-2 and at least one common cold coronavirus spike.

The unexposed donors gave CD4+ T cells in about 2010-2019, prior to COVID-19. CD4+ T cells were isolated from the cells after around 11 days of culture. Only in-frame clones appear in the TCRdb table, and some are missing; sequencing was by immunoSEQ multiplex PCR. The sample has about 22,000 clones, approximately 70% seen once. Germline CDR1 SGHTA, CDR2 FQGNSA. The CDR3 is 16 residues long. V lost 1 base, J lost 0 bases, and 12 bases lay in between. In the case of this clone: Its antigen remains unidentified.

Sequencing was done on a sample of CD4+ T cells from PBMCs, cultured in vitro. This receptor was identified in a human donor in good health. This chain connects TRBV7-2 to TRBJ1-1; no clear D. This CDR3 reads CASSLDPPGLNTEAFF. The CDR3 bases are TGTGCCAGCAGCTTAGATCCCCCGGGGTTGAACACTGAAGCTTTCTTT.